This TCR beta chain was sequenced for a study of regulatory T cells in long-lasting Graves disease. Stated time point: newly diagnosed GD, antithyroid drugs for less than 3 months. TCR sequences were obtained from RNA taken from PBMCs. Per germline, CDR1 MNHEY and CDR2 SMNVEV (reference sequence). With 2 bases removed from V and 3 bases from J, the gap between germline ends came to 11 bases. The CDR3 is 15 amino acids. For TCR beta, libraries came from iRepertoire HTBI primers and Arm-PCR of CDR3 regions. MiXCR, applied by TCRdb to the multiplex PCR reads, yields one record per CDR3 protein. The sample lists roughly 440,000 distinct CDR3 sequences, about a sixth occurring once. This clonotype has ten or more counts. These data were likewise used in another study, on T cells in Graves' hyperthyroidism and ophthalmopathy. That report notes: Most thyroid clonotypes that were expanded above 0.001 also turned up in blood.

This chain uses TRBV27 with TRBJ2-1; D is undetermined. This clonotype was sampled from a woman aged 18-35 years with Graves disease. The input for sequencing was peripheral blood mononuclear cells (PBMCs), taken at new diagnosis, from a patient treated with antithyroid drugs. The CDR3 is CASSLGDMGYNEQFF. The CDR3 bases are TGTGCCAGCAGTTTAGGGGATATGGGCTACAATGAGCAGTTCTTC.